This T cell receptor (beta chain) was documented in a study of cytomegalovirus exposure and HLA in healthy donors. Background on the study: Genotyping of 400 or so donors showed that 80% to 85% belonged to the Caucasian-associated ancestry cluster.

Notes on this clone: Its antigen is unidentified.

It was with 60 Vbeta and 13 Jbeta primers that the PCR ran. The repertoire was sequenced with immunoSEQ multiplex PCR; TCRdb's copy has only in-frame clones and lacks some. Of some 110,000 clones in the sample, over 9% were seen once. The CDR3 length is 16 residues. V lost 1 base to trimming and J lost 1 base, with 12 bases between them. Germline V gene lookup returns CDR1 LGHNA and CDR2 YSLEER. Overall study results and limits: Being productive about 87% or about 30% of the time was typical of most TCR beta V segments in an earlier analysis.

Donors in the study were healthy people who gave bone marrow. Whereas donors were nominally healthy upon sampling, unrecorded immune exposures were probable. The sequence derives from a man aged 35 to 55 in good health and CMV-seropositive. The sample was PBMCs. The chain couples TRBV4-3 to TRBJ2-3; D is unresolved. The CDR3 sequence is CASSQGSTSGTDTQYF. CDR3 bases: TGCGCCAGCAGCCAAGGATCCACTTCTGGCACAGATACGCAGTATTTT.